This paragraph reports one T cell receptor (beta chain). Antigen: not known. This sample was included in a study of cytomegalovirus exposure and HLA in healthy donors. Trimming pared 3 bases from V and 4 bases from J, leaving 18 bases between. Germline-derived CDR1 and CDR2 are KGHSH and LQKENI. CDR3 length equals 16 residues. Primers for the PCR totalled 60 Vbeta and 13 Jbeta. Method: immunoSEQ multiplex PCR; TCRdb's copy keeps in-frame clones and lacks some. Of 150,000 to 200,000 clones in the sample, 80% to 90% were seen once. General study results and limits: Earlier results showed most TCR beta V segments being productive about 87% or about 30% of the time. Presence/absence analyses supposed approximately even sequencing depth among donors. Cytomegalovirus-associated TCR beta chains were listed, numbering some 170. TRBV6-2, TRBV6-3 and some other V segments were unresolvable in 87-base-pair reads.

This TCR was sampled from a woman younger than 45 in good health and CMV-seropositive. The sample consisted of PBMCs. V and J are TRBV18 and TRBJ1-2, with D hard to call. CDR3 in amino acids: CASSPNGAFPTYGYTF. The CDR3 region has the DNA TGTGCCAGCTCACCGAACGGAGCTTTCCCAACCTATGGCTACACCTTC.